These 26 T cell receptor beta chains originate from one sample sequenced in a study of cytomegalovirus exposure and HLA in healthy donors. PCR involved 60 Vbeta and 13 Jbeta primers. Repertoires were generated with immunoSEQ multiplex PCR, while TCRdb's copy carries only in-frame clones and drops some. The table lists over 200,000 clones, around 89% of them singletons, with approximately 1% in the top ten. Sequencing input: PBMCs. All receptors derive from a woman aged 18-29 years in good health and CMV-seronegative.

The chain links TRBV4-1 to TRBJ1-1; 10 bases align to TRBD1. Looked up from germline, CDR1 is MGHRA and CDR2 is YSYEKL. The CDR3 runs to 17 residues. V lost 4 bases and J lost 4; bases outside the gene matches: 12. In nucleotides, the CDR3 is TGCGCCAGCAGCCTAGCGACAGGGGGCGCGGGCGGCACTGAAGCTTTCTTT. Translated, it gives CASSLATGGAGGTEAFF.

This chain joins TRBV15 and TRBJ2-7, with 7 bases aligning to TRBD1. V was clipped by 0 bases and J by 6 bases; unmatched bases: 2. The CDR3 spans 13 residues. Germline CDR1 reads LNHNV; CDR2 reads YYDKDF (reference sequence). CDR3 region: CATSRDTGAEQYF. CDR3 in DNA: TGTGCCACCAGCAGAGACACAGGGGCCGAGCAGTACTTC.

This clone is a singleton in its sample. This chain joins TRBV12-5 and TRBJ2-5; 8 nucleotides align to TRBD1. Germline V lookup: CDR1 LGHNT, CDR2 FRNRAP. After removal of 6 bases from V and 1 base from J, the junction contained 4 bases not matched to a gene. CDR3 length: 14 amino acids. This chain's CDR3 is CASGPGQGQETQYF. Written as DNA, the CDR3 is TGTGCTAGTGGCCCCGGACAGGGCCAAGAGACCCAGTACTTC.

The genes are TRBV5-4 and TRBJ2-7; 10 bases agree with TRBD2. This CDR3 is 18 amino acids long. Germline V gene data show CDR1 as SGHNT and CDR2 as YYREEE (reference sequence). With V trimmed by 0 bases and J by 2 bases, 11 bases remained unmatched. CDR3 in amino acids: CASSLDLAGVTSPYEQYF. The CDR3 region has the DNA TGTGCCAGCAGCTTGGATCTAGCGGGGGTAACCTCCCCCTACGAGCAGTACTTC. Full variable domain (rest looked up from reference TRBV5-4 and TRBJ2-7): ETGVTQSPTHLIKTRGQQVTLRCSSQSGHNTVSWYQQALGQGPQFIFQYYREEENGRGNFPPRFSGLQFPNYSSELNVNALELDDSALYLCASSLDLAGVTSPYEQYFGPGTRLTVT.

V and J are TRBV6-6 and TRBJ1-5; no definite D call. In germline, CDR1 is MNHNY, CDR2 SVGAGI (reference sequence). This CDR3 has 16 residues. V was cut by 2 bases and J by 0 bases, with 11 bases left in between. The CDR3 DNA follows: TGTGCCAGCAGTTACGGGGAGGTTTATAGCAATCAGCCCCAGCATTTT. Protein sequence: CASSYGEVYSNQPQHF.

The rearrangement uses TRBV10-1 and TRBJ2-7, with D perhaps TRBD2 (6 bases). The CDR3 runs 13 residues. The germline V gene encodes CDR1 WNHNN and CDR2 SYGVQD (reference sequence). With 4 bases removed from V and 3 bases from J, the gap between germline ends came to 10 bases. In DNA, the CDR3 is TGCGCCAGCAGTGCCGGAGCGGGCTACGAGCAGTACTTC. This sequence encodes CASSAGAGYEQYF.

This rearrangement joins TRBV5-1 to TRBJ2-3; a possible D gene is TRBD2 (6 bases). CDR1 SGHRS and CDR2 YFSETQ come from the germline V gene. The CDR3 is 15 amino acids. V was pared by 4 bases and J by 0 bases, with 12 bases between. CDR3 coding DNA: TGCGCCAGCAGCACGTTAGCGGATAGCACAGATACGCAGTATTTT. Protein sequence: CASSTLADSTDTQYF.

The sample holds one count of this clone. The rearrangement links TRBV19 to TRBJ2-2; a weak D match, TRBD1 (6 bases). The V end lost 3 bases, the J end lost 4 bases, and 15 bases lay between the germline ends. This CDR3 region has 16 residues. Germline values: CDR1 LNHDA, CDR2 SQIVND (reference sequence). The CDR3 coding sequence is TGTGCCAGTAGTATTTCGCAGGGGAAGGGCACCGGGGAGCTGTTTTTT. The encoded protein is CASSISQGKGTGELFF.

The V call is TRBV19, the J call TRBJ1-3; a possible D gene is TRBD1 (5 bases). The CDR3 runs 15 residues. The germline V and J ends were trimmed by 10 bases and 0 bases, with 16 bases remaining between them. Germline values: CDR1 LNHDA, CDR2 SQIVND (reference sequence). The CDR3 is CATTQTDFSGNTIYF. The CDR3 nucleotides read TGTGCCACCACGCAGACAGATTTCTCTGGAAACACCATATATTTT.

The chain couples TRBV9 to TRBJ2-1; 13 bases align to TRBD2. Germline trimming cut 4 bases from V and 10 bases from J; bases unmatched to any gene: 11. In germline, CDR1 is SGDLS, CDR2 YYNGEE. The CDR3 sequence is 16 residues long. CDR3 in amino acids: CASSRGDGLAGEEQFF. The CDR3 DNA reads TGTGCCAGCAGCCGCGGAGACGGACTAGCGGGAGAAGAGCAGTTCTTC.

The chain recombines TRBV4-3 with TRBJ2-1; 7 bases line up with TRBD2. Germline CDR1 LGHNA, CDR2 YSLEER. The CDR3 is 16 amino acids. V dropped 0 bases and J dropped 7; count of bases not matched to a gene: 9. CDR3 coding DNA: TGCGCCAGCAGCCAAGATTCCAGCGGGGCCGGGAATGAGCAGTTCTTC. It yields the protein CASSQDSSGAGNEQFF.

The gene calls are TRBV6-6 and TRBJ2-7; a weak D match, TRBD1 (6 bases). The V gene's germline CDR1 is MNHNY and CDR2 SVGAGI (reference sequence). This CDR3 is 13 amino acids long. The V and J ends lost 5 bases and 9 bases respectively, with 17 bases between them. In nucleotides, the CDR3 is TGTGCCAGCAGTCAACAGGGAATACGAGGGCAGTACTTC. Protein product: CASSQQGIRGQYF.

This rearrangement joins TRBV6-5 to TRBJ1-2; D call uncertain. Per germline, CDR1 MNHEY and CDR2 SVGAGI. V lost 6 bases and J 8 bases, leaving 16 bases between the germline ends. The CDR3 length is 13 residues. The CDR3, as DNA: TGTGCCAGCAGCCGTACAGTAATCGACGGCTACACCTTC. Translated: CASSRTVIDGYTF.

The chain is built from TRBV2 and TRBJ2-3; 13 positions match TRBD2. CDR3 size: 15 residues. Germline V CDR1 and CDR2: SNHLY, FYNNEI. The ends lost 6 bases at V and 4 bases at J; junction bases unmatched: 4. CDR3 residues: CASRGLAGFADTQYF. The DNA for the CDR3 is TGTGCCAGCAGGGGACTAGCGGGATTCGCAGATACGCAGTATTTT.

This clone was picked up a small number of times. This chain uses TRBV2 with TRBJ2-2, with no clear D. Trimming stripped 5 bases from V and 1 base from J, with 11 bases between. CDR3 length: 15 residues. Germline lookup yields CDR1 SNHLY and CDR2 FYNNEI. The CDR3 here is CASSRYNGNTGELFF. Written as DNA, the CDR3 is TGTGCCAGCAGTAGATATAACGGGAACACCGGGGAGCTGTTTTTT.

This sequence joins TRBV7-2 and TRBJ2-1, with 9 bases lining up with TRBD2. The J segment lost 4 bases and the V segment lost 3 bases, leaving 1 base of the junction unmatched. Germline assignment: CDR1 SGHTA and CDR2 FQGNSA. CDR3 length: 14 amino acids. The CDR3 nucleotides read TGTGCCAGCAGCTTGACTAGCGGATACAATGAGCAGTTCTTC. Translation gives CASSLTSGYNEQFF.

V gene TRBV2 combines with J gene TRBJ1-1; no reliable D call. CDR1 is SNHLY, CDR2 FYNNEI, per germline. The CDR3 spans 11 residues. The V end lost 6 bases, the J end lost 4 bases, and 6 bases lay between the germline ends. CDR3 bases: TGTGCCAGCAGGTCGGGCACTGAAGCTTTCTTT. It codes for CASRSGTEAFF.

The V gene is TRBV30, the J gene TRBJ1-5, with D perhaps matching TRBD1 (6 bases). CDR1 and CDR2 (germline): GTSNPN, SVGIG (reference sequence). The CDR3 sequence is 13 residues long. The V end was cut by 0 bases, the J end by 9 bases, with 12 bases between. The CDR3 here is CAWSVQGLGPQHF. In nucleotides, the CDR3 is TGTGCCTGGAGTGTACAGGGCCTGGGGCCCCAGCATTTT.

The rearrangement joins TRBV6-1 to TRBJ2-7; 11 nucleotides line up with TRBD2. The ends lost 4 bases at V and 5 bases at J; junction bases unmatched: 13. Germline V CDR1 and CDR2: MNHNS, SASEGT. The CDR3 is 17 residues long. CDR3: CASSGRFLAGGQNEQYF. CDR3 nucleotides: TGTGCCAGCAGTGGCCGATTTCTAGCGGGGGGCCAAAACGAGCAGTACTTC.

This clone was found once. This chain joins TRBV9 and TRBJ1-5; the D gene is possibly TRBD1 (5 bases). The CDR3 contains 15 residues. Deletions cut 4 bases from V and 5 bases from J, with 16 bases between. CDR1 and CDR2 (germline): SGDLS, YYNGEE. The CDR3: CASSKRPGEYQPQHF. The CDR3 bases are TGTGCCAGCAGCAAACGACCGGGGGAGTATCAGCCCCAGCATTTT.

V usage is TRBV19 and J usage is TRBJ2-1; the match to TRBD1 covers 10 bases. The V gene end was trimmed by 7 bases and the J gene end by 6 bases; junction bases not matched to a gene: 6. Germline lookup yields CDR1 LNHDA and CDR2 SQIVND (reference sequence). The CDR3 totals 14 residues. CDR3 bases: TGTGCCAGTAACCGGGACAGGGGTGCCAATGAGCAGTTCTTC. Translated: CASNRDRGANEQFF.

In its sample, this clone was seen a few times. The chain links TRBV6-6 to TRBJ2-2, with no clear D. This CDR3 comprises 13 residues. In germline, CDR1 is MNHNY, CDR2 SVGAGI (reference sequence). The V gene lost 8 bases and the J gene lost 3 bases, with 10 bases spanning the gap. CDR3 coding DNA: TGTGCCAGCTCTGTACGAGACACCGGGGAGCTGTTTTTT. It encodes CASSVRDTGELFF.

CDR3: CASSLFAGGYNEQFF. The CDR3 DNA reads as TGTGCCAGCAGCTTATTCGCGGGAGGATACAATGAGCAGTTCTTC. The rearrangement uses TRBV7-8 and TRBJ2-1, with 8 bases that match TRBD2. V dropped 2 bases and J dropped 4; count of bases not matched to a gene: 4. CDR1 is SGHVS and CDR2 is FQNEAQ in the germline V gene. The CDR3 loop spans 15 amino acids.

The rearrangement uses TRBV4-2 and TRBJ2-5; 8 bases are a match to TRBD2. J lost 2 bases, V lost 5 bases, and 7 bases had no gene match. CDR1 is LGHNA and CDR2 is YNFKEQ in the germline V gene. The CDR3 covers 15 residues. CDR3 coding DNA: TGTGCCAGCAGCGGGTCCCGCGGGGGGCAAGAGACCCAGTACTTC. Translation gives CASSGSRGGQETQYF.

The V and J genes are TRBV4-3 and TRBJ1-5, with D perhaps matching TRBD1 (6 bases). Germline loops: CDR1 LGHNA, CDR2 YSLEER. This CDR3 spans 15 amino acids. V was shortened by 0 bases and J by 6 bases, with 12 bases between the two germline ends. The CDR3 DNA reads TGCGCCAGCAGCCAAGAGAGGGGGGGTGGTCAGCCCCAGCATTTT. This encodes CASSQERGGGQPQHF.

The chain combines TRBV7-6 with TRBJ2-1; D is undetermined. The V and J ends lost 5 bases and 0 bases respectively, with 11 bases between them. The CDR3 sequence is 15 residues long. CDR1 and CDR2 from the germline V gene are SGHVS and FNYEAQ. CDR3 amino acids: CASSLSKSSYNEQFF. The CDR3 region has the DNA TGTGCCAGCAGCCTTAGCAAAAGCTCCTACAATGAGCAGTTCTTC.